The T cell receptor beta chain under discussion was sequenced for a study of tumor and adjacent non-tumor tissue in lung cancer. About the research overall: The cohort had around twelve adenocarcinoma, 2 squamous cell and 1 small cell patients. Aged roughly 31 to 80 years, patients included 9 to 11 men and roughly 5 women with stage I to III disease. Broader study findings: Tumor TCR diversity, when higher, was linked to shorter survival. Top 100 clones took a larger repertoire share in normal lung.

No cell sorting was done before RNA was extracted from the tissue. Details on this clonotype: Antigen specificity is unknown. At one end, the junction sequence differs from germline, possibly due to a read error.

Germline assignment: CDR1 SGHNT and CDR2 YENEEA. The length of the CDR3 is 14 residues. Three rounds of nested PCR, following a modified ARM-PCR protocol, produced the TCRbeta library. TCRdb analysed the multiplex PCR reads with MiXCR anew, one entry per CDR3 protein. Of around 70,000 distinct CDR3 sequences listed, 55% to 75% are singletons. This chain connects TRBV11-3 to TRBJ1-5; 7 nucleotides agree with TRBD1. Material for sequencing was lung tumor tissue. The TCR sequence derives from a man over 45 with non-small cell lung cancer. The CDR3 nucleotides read TGTGTCAGTAGCTTAGACAGGGTCAATCAGCCACAGCATTTT. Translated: CVSSLDRVNQPQHF.